This T cell receptor (beta chain) was identified during a study of spatial heterogeneity in lung cancer. Across the study: Sequences of the beta chain were consistently detected in greater numbers than alpha-chain sequences. Study conclusions and caveats: Blood contained ubiquitous expanded tumor TCRs more at resection than at follow-up.

This clonotype was seen a handful of times. What it recognizes is unknown. Sample time point: sample taken at primary tumor resection. Without sorting, whole RNA was sequenced from tumor, nontumor lung or frozen PBMC. TCRdb re-analysed the 5' RACE reads in MiXCR, keeping a single row per CDR3 protein. The table lists about 82,000 distinct CDR3 sequences, around an eighth of them singletons, with approximately 4.2% in the top ten. Germline V CDR1 and CDR2: KGHDR, SFDVKD. V lost 4 bases to trimming and J lost 5 bases, with 10 bases between them. There are 14 residues in the CDR3. The chain couples TRBV24-1 to TRBJ2-2; D uncertain. The TCR was taken from a male donor with early-stage non-small cell lung cancer. The source material was PBMCs, sampled at surgery. CDR3 coding DNA: TGTGCCACCAGTGACCCTGGTGTTACCGGGGAGCTGTTTTTT. Amino acids: CATSDPGVTGELFF.